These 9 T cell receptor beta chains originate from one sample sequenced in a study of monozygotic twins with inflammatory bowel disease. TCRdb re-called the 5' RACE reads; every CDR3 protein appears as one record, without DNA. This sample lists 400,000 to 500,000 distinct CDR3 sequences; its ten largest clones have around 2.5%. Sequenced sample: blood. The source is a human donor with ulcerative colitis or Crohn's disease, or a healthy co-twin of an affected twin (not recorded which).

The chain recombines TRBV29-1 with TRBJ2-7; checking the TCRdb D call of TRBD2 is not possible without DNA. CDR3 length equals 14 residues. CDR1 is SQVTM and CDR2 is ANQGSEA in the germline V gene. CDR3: CSVSLAGPLYEQYF.

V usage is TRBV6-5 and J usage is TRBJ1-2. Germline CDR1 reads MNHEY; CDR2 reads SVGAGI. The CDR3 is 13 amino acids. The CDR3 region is CASSYSFNYGYTF.

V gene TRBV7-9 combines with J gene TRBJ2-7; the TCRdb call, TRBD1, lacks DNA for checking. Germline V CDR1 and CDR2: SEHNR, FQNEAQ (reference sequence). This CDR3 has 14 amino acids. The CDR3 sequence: CASSFGFPRDEQYF.

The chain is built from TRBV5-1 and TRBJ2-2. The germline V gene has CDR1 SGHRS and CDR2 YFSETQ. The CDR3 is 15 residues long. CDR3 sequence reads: CASTRGFANTGELFF.

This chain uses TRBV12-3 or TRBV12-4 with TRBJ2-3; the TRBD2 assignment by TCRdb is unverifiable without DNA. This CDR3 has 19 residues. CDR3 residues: CASSLEGSGLRYSTDTQYF.

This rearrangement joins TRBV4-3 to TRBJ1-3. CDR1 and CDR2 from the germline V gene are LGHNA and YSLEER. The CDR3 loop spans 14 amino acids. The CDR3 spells CASSQEAAGNTIYF.

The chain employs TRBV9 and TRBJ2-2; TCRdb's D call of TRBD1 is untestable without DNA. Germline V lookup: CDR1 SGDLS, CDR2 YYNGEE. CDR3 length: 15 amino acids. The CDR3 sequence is CASSVAVGSPGELFF.

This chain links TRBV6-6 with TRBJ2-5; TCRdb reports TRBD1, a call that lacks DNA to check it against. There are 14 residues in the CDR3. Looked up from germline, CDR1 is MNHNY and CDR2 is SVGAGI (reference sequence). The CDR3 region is CASSPEAGAWGAYF.

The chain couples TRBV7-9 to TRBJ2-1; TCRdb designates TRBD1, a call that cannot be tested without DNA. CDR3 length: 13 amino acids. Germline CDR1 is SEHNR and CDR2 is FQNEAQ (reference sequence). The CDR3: CASSFSLQGGPFF. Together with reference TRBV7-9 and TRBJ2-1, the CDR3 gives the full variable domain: DTGVSQNPRHKITKRGQNVTFRCDPISEHNRLYWYRQTLGQGPEFLTYFQNEAQLEKSRLLSDRFSAERPKGSFSTLEIQRTEQGDSAMYLCASSFSLQGGPFFGPGTRLTVL.